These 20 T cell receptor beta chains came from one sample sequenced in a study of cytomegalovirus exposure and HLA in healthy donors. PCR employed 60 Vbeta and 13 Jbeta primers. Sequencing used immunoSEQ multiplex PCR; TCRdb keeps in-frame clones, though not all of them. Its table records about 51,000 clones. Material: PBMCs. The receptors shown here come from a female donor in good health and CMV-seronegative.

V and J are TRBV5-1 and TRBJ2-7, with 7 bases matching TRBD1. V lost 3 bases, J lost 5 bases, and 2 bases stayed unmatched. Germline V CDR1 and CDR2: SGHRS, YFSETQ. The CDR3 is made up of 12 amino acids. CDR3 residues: CASSWTGHEQYF. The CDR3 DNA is TGCGCCAGCAGCTGGACAGGTCACGAGCAGTACTTC. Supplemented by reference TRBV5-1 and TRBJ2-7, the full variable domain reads KAGVTQTPRYLIKTRGQQVTLSCSPISGHRSVSWYQQTPGQGLQFLFEYFSETQRNKGNFPGRFSGRQFSNSRSEMNVSTLELGDSALYLCASSWTGHEQYFGPGTRLTVT.

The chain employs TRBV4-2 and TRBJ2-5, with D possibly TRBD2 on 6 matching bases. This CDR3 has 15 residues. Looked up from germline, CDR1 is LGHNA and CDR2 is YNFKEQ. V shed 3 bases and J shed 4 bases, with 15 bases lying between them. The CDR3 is CASSQELGRLETQYF. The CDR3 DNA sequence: TGTGCCAGCAGCCAGGAACTAGGGAGGTTAGAGACCCAGTACTTC.

CDR3 sequence: CASSLQDEYEQFF. The CDR3 DNA reads TGTGCCAGCAGTTTACAGGATGAGTATGAGCAGTTCTTC. The chain is built from TRBV6-4 and TRBJ2-1; weak D call: TRBD1 (5 bases). Germline V CDR1 and CDR2: MRHNA, SNTAGT. This CDR3 comprises 13 residues. The germline V and J ends were trimmed by 5 bases and 8 bases, with 13 bases remaining between them.

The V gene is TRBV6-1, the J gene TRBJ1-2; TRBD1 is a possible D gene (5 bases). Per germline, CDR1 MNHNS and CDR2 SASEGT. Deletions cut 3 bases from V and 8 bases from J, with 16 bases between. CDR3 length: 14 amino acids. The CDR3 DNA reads TGTGCCAGCAGTGACAGGGTGGCTTCAAAGGGCTACACCTTC. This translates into CASSDRVASKGYTF.

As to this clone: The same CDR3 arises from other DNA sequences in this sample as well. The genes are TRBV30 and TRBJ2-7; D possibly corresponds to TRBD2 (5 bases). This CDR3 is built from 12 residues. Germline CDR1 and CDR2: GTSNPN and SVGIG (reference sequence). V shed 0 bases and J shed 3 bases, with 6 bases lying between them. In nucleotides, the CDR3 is TGTGCCTGGAGTGTACGGGGCTACGAGCAGTACTTC. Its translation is CAWSVRGYEQYF. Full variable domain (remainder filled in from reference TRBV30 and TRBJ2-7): SQTIHQWPATLVQPVGSPLSLECTVEGTSNPNLYWYRQAAGRGLQLLFYSVGIGQISSEVPQNLSASRPQDRQFILSSKKLLLSDSGFYLCAWSVRGYEQYFGPGTRLTVT.

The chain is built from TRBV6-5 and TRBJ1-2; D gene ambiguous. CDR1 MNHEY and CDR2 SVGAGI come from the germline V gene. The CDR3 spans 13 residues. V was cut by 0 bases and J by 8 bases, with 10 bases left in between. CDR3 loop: CASSYSIGRGYTF. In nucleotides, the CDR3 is TGTGCCAGCAGTTACTCGATTGGGCGCGGCTACACCTTC.

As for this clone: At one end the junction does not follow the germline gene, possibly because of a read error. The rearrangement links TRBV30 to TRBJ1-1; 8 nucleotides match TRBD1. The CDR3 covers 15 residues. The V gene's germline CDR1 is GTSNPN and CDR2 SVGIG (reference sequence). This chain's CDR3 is CAGSAGIGAGGAAFF. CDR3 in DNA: TGTGCCGGGAGTGCGGGGATCGGGGCAGGGGGCGCGGCTTTCTTT.

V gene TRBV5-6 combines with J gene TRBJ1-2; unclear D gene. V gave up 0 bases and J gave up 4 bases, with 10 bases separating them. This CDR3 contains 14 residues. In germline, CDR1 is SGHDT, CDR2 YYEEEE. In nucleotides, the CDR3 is TGTGCCAGCAGCTTGGCCAGGCAGATCTATGGCTACACCTTC. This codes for CASSLARQIYGYTF.

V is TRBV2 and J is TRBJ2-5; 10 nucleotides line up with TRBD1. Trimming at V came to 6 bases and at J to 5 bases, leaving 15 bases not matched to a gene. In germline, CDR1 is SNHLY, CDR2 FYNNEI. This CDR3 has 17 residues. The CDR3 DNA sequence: TGTGCCAGCAGAAAGGTGACAGGGGGCGCGAGAAGGGAGACCCAGTACTTC. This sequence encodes CASRKVTGGARRETQYF.

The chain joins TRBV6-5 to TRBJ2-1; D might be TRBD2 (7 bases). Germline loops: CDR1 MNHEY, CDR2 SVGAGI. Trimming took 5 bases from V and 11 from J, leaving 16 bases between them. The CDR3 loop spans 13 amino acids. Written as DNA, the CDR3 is TGTGCCAGCAGTCTCGGGGGGCAGGGAAAGCAGTTCTTC. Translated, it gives CASSLGGQGKQFF.

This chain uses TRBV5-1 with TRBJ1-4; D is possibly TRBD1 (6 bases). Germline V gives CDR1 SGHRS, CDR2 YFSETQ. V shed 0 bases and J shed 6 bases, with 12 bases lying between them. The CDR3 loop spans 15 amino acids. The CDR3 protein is CASSLDSGEDEKLFF. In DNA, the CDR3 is TGCGCCAGCAGCTTGGACTCAGGGGAAGATGAAAAACTGTTTTTT.

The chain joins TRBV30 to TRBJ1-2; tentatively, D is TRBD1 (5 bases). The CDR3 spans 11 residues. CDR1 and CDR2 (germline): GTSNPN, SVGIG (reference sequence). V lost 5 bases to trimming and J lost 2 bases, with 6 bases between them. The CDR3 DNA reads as TGTGCCTGGGGGGGGAACTATGGCTACACCTTC. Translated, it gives CAWGGNYGYTF.

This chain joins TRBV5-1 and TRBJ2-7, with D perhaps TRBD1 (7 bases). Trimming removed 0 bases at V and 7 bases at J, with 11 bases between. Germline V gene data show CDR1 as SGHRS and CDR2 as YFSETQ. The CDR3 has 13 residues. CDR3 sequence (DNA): TGCGCCAGCAGCTTGGGCGCAGGGGGGGAGCAGTACTTC. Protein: CASSLGAGGEQYF.

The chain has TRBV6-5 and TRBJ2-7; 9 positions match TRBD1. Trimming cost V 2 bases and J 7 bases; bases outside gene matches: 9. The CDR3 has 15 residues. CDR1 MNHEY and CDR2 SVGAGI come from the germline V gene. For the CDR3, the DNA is TGTGCCAGCAGTTACGGGAGTACAGGGGGCGGAGAGCAGTACTTC. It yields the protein CASSYGSTGGGEQYF.

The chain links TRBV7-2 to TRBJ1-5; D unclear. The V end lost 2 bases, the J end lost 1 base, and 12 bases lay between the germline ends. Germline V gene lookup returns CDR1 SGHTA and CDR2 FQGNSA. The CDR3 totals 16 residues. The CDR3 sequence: CASSLKGGQSNQPQHF. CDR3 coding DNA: TGTGCCAGCAGCTTAAAGGGAGGGCAAAGCAATCAGCCCCAGCATTTT.

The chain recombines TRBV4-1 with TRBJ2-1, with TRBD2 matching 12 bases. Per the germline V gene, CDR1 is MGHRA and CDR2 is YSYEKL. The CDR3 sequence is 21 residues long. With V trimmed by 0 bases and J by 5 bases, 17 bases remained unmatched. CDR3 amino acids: CASSQETILAGGSPTDNEQFF. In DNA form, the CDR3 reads TGCGCCAGCAGCCAAGAAACCATACTAGCGGGGGGATCTCCCACCGACAATGAGCAGTTCTTC.

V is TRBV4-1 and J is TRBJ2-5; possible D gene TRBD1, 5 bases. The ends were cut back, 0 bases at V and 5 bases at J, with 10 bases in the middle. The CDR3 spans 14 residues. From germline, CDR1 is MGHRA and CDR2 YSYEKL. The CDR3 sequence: CASSQDREVETQYF. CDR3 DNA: TGCGCCAGCAGCCAAGACAGGGAAGTGGAGACCCAGTACTTC.

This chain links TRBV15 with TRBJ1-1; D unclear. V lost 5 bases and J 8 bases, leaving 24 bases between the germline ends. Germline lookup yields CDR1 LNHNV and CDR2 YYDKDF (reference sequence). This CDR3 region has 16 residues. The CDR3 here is CATSLPPQRGQREAFF. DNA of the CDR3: TGTGCCACCAGCTTACCCCCACAAAGAGGGCAGCGCGAAGCTTTCTTT. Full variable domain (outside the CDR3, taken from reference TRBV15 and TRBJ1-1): DAMVIQNPRYQVTQFGKPVTLSCSQTLNHNVMYWYQQKSSQAPKLLFHYYDKDFNNEADTPDNFQSRRPNTSFCFLDIRSPGLGDTAMYLCATSLPPQRGQREAFFGQGTRLTVV.

The CDR3 loop reads CASRHVGTSRVEQYF. DNA for the CDR3: TGTGCCAGCAGACACGTCGGGACTAGTAGGGTCGAGCAGTACTTC. The V and J genes are TRBV5-4 and TRBJ2-7, with TRBD2 matching over 8 bases. With V trimmed by 5 bases and J by 6 bases, 13 bases remained unmatched. CDR1 is SGHNT, CDR2 YYREEE, per germline (reference sequence). The length of the CDR3 is 15 residues.

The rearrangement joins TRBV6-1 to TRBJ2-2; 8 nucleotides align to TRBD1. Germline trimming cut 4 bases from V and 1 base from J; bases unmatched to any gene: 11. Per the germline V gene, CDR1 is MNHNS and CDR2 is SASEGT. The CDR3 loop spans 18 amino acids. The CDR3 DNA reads TGTGCCAGCAGTGGATACTCAGGGGGCGGAGGGAACACCGGGGAGCTGTTTTTT. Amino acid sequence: CASSGYSGGGGNTGELFF.